Listed below are T cell receptor beta chains from one sample, sequenced in a study of technical replicates of blood from a few donors. The method was immunoSEQ multiplex PCR; TCRdb's version includes in-frame clones alone and lacks a portion of them. Of approximately 58,000 clones listed, about 86% were seen once; the top ten hold roughly 5.2%. Sequenced: PBMCs. All receptors come from a human donor in good health. Some clones in this sample may be carry-over from other donors' samples. Both conserved end residues are part of each CDR3. D genes are given only for firm matches. Size tells how often a clone was seen (once, few, many) or the class of an expanded clone, and some rows leave it out.

D gene	clone size	V gene	J gene	CDR3 protein	CDR3 DNA
-	once	TRBV29-1	TRBJ1-1	CSGGENTEAFF	TGCAGCGGGGGGGAGAACACTGAAGCTTTCTTT
-	-	TRBV25-1	TRBJ2-7	CASSKLTGPYEQYF	TGTGCCAGCAGTAAACTGACAGGCCCCTACGAGCAGTACTTC
-	-	TRBV6-1	TRBJ2-7	CASSEVRDEQYF	TGTGCCAGCAGTGAAGTACGGGATGAGCAGTACTTC
-	-	TRBV19	TRBJ2-2	CASNDYSGELFF	TGTGCCAGTAACGATTATAGCGGGGAGCTGTTTTTT
-	-	TRBV29-1	TRBJ2-1	CSVRRAYNEQFF	TGCAGCGTTCGCAGGGCCTACAATGAGCAGTTCTTC
-	-	TRBV27	TRBJ2-3	CASSGTWGAGTDTQYF	TGTGCCAGCAGCGGGACTTGGGGAGCTGGCACAGATACGCAGTATTTT
TRBD1	-	TRBV7-3	TRBJ2-5	CASSSNRGQGETQYF	TGTGCCAGCAGCTCCAACAGGGGGCAGGGGGAGACCCAGTACTTC
TRBD1	-	TRBV25-1	TRBJ1-2	CASSEFGGTGDGYTF	TGTGCCAGCAGTGAATTTGGTGGGACAGGGGATGGCTACACCTTC
-	-	TRBV12-2	TRBJ1-2	CASRIQGSYPIGYTF	TGTGCAAGTCGAATACAGGGGTCTTACCCCATCGGCTACACCTTT
-	-	TRBV7-2	TRBJ1-1	CASSLVGGEAFF	TGTGCCAGCAGCTTAGTGGGGGGGGAGGCTTTCTTT
TRBD2	-	TRBV7-7	TRBJ2-5	CASSFGGTSKRETQYF	TGTGCCAGCAGCTTCGGAGGGACTAGCAAGAGGGAGACCCAGTACTTC
-	-	TRBV11-3	TRBJ2-7	CASSLALADSYEQYF	TGTGCCAGCAGCTTAGCTCTGGCGGACTCCTACGAGCAGTACTTC
-	-	TRBV19	TRBJ2-1	CASSIGTSSYNEQFF	TGTGCCAGTAGTATCGGTACTAGCTCCTACAATGAGCAGTTCTTC
-	-	TRBV6-5	TRBJ2-3	CASSTESGTQYF	TGTGCCAGCAGTACCGAATCCGGTACGCAGTATTTT
TRBD2	once	TRBV7-8	TRBJ2-3	CASSLARLAGRFPPDTQYF	TGTGCCAGCAGCTTAGCGAGACTAGCGGGGAGGTTCCCCCCAGATACGCAGTATTTT
-	-	TRBV4-3	TRBJ1-1	CASSQERGAQAFF	TGCGCCAGCAGCCAAGAACGGGGGGCCCAAGCTTTCTTT
TRBD1	-	TRBV4-3	TRBJ2-7	CASSQGSVQGAGEQYF	TGCGCCAGCAGCCAAGGGTCAGTGCAGGGGGCGGGCGAGCAGTACTTC
-	-	TRBV4-3	TRBJ1-5	CASSQDPGKGQPQHF	TGCGCCAGCAGCCAAGATCCGGGGAAGGGACAGCCCCAGCATTTT
TRBD2	-	TRBV4-1	TRBJ2-5	CASRRGGTQETQYF	TGCGCCAGCAGACGGGGGGGAACCCAAGAGACCCAGTACTTC
-	-	TRBV9	TRBJ1-3	CASSVVQDLGSGNTIYF	TGTGCCAGCAGCGTAGTTCAGGATCTTGGCTCTGGAAACACCATATATTTT
TRBD2	-	TRBV6-5	TRBJ2-1	CASSLAGAPPLEQFF	TGTGCCAGCAGCTTAGCGGGGGCCCCCCCTTTGGAGCAGTTCTTC
-	-	TRBV7-9	TRBJ2-1	CASSSLGYNEQFF	TGTGCCAGCAGCTCTCTAGGCTACAATGAGCAGTTCTTC
TRBD2	-	TRBV7-6	TRBJ2-2	CASSPRGSGGSNTGELFF	TGTGCCAGCAGCCCCCGGGGTAGCGGGGGTAGCAACACCGGGGAGCTGTTTTTT
TRBD1	few	TRBV19	TRBJ2-7	CASSPPGGAVYEQYF	TGTGCCAGTAGTCCCCCAGGGGGCGCTGTATACGAGCAGTACTTC
TRBD2	-	TRBV6-5	TRBJ2-1	CASSMGGREFF	TGTGCCAGCAGTATGGGGGGGAGGGAGTTCTTC